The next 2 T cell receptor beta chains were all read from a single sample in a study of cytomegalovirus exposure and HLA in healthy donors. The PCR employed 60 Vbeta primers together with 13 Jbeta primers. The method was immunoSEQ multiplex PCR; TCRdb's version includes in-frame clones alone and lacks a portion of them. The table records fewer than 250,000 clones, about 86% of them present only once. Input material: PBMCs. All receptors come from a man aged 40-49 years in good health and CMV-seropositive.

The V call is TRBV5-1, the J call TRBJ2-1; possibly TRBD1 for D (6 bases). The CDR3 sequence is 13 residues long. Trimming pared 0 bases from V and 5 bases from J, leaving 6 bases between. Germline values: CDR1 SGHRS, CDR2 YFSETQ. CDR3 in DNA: TGCGCCAGCAGCTTGGACAGGGACAATGAGCAGTTCTTC. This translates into CASSLDRDNEQFF.

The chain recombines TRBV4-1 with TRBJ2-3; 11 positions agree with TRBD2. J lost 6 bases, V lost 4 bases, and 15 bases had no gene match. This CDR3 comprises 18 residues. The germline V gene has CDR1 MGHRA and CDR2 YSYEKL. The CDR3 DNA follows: TGCGCCAGCAGCCGGCCGGGACTAGCGGCCCGGCCTGGTGATACGCAGTATTTT. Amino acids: CASSRPGLAARPGDTQYF.